The 18 T cell receptor beta chains presented below share a single source sample, sequenced in a study of molecular identifiers for immune sequencing clone quantification. From the PCR reads, TCRdb called clonotypes with MiXCR, one entry per CDR3 protein. The repertoire holds some 650,000 distinct CDR3 sequences, with approximately 20% as singletons. Sample: naive CD8+ T cells from blood, with Jurkat cell RNA spiked in. Subset noted: FACS-sorted CD8+CD4-CCR7+CD45RA+ naive T cells. These receptors were taken from a human donor in good health. Some libraries in this study had Jurkat cell RNA spiked in.

Concerning this clonotype itself: It may be a read error: a sequence one base away is much more abundant. This chain joins TRBV7-9 and TRBJ1-4, with TRBD1 matching 7 bases. The length of the CDR3 is 16 residues. The trim removed 3 bases at V and 4 bases at J, leaving 8 bases unmatched. Germline CDR1 reads SEHNR; CDR2 reads FQNEAQ (reference sequence). In DNA, the CDR3 is TGTGCCAGCAGCTTTTCCAAGGGGGCTGGTAATGAAAAACTGTTTTTT. Amino acids: CASSFSKGAGNEKLFF.

This clonotype has more than one count but fewer than ten. The rearrangement uses TRBV19 and TRBJ2-1; 9 nucleotides match TRBD1. Germline CDR1 reads LNHDA; CDR2 reads SQIVND (reference sequence). V dropped 5 bases and J dropped 4; count of bases not matched to a gene: 9. The CDR3 spans 16 residues. The CDR3 DNA sequence: TGTGCCAGTAGTTGGGGACAGGGAGGTGGGTACAATGAGCAGTTCTTC. Translated: CASSWGQGGGYNEQFF.

In this sample, this clonotype turned up a few times. V gene TRBV27 combines with J gene TRBJ2-3; the D is unclear. The CDR3 contains 13 residues. V lost 7 bases and J lost 1, with 9 bases in between. CDR1 is MNHEY, CDR2 SMNVEV, per germline (reference sequence). The CDR3 nucleotides read TGTGCCAGCAACCGACTGGGCACAGATACGCAGTATTTT. Encoded protein: CASNRLGTDTQYF.

Comment on this clonotype: A much larger clonotype is one base distant, so this may be a read error. The chain uses TRBV4-1 and TRBJ2-7, with D possibly being TRBD1 or TRBD2 (8 bases each). Germline values: CDR1 MGHRA, CDR2 YSYEKL. V was trimmed by 3 bases and J by 2 bases, leaving 14 bases between them. The CDR3 spans 15 residues. The DNA for the CDR3 is TGCGCCAGCAGCCACGGACAGGGACTAGCCTACGAGCAGTACGTC. Amino acids: CASSHGQGLAYEQYV.

V gene TRBV11-1 combines with J gene TRBJ2-1; D assignment may be TRBD1 or TRBD2 (5 bases each). CDR1 and CDR2 (germline): SGHAT, FQDESV (reference sequence). The CDR3 runs 17 residues. The ends were cut back, 4 bases at V and 0 bases at J, with 16 bases in the middle. Written as DNA, the CDR3 is TGTGCCAGCAGCTCCCTCCTGGTCGGGACCTCCTACAATGAGCAGTTCTTC. Translation: CASSSLLVGTSYNEQFF.

This clonotype appeared many times. The chain uses TRBV14 and TRBJ2-6; D unresolved. Trimming removed 4 bases from V and 0 bases from J, with 13 bases in between. The CDR3 has 17 amino acids. Germline V gene lookup returns CDR1 SGHDN and CDR2 FVKESK. The CDR3 loop is CASSLSVGYSGANVLTF. CDR3 DNA sequence: TGTGCCAGCAGCCTCAGTGTCGGATACTCTGGGGCCAACGTCCTGACTTTC.

Concerning this clonotype: This could be a read error, since a much larger clone is one nucleotide away. The chain employs TRBV12-5 and TRBJ1-1, with D tentatively TRBD1 (6 bases). This CDR3 contains 13 residues. Trimming cost V 4 bases and J 5 bases, with 11 bases left between them. Germline assignment: CDR1 LGHNT and CDR2 FRNRAP. The CDR3 region has the DNA TGTGCTAGTGGTTCCCAAGGGGGTACTGAAGCTTTCTTT. Translating gives CASGSQGGTEAFF.

This clonotype was observed at least ten times. The V gene is TRBV2, the J gene TRBJ2-3; D call uncertain. The V end lost 0 bases, the J end lost 2 bases, and 3 bases lay between the germline ends. Per the germline V gene, CDR1 is SNHLY and CDR2 is FYNNEI. CDR3 length: 13 amino acids. The CDR3: CASSEASTDTQYF. The DNA of the CDR3 is TGTGCCAGCAGTGAAGCCTCCACAGATACGCAGTATTTT.

The V and J genes are TRBV6-2 or TRBV6-3 and TRBJ2-2; TRBD1 matches 8 bases. V trimming: 1 base; J trimming: 4 bases; junction bases outside the gene matches: 5. Germline values: CDR1 MNHEY, CDR2 SVGEGT. CDR3 size: 16 residues. CDR3 coding DNA: TGTGCCAGCAGTTACTGGGCAGGGGGCGCCACCGGGGAGCTGTTTTTT. As protein: CASSYWAGGATGELFF.

On this clonotype itself: Compared with germline, one end of the junction differs, possibly owing to a read error. This chain connects TRBV27 to TRBJ2-3, with 7 bases matching TRBD1. This CDR3 is built from 14 residues. Germline V gene sequence: CDR1 MNHEY, CDR2 SMNVEV (reference sequence). The CDR3 DNA reads as TGTGCCACCAGTTTACAGGGGCTCGCAGATACGCAGTATTTT. It codes for CATSLQGLADTQYF.

This clonotype was seen ten or more times. The chain employs TRBV27 and TRBJ2-1; D may correspond to TRBD1 or TRBD2 (5 bases each). Trimming shortened V by 0 bases and J by 4 bases, and 13 bases separated the two germline ends. Germline loops: CDR1 MNHEY, CDR2 SMNVEV (reference sequence). The CDR3 loop spans 16 amino acids. CDR3 sequence reads: CASSLSIGALYNEQFF. The CDR3 DNA sequence: TGTGCCAGCAGTTTATCGATCGGGGCCCTTTACAATGAGCAGTTCTTC.

This clonotype was found a few times. V and J are TRBV7-2 and TRBJ2-7; D is possibly TRBD1 (6 bases). The germline gives CDR1 SGHTA, CDR2 FQGNSA. V was cut by 4 bases and J by 6 bases, with 13 bases left in between. The CDR3 is 13 residues long. The CDR3 sequence is CASSSYRAGEQYF. In nucleotides, the CDR3 is TGTGCCAGCAGCTCTTACAGGGCGGGCGAGCAGTACTTC. Complete variable domain (other parts from reference TRBV7-2 and TRBJ2-7): GAGVSQSPSNKVTEKGKDVELRCDPISGHTALYWYRQSLGQGLEFLIYFQGNSAPDKSGLPSDRFSAERTGGSVSTLTIQRTQQEDSAVYLCASSSYRAGEQYFGPGTRLTVT.

At least ten counts were recorded for this clonotype. The chain carries TRBV2 and TRBJ2-3; 7 nucleotides match TRBD1. The CDR3 extends over 14 amino acids. Trimming took 6 bases from V and 0 from J; bases not matched to a gene: 3. Looked up from germline, CDR1 is SNHLY and CDR2 is FYNNEI. The CDR3 nucleotides read TGTGCCAGCAGGACAGGGCCGAGCACAGATACGCAGTATTTT. It encodes CASRTGPSTDTQYF.

This clonotype came up many times. The chain carries TRBV4-3 and TRBJ2-3; maybe TRBD2 (6 bases). Germline V gene lookup returns CDR1 LGHNA and CDR2 YSLEER. With 4 bases removed from V and 0 bases from J, the gap between germline ends came to 8 bases. The CDR3 loop spans 14 amino acids. The CDR3 loop is CASSPGLSTDTQYF. In DNA, the CDR3 is TGCGCCAGCAGCCCGGGACTTAGCACAGATACGCAGTATTTT.

In its sample, this clonotype was seen many times. The V gene is TRBV4-1, the J gene TRBJ1-2, with D possibly TRBD1 on 6 matching bases. The CDR3 is 14 residues long. Germline V gives CDR1 MGHRA, CDR2 YSYEKL. Trimming pared 1 base from V and 4 bases from J, leaving 10 bases between. The CDR3 nucleotides read TGCGCCAGCAGCCAAGTTAAGGGGGGCTATGGCTACACCTTC. Translation: CASSQVKGGYGYTF.

This clonotype was recorded a few times. A much larger clonotype is one base distant, so this may be a read error. The chain links TRBV5-3 to TRBJ2-5; TRBD1 aligns across 8 bases. TRBV5-3 is noted as an ORF with a role that remains uncertain. The CDR3 is made up of 15 amino acids. The CDR3 nucleotides read TGTGCCAGCAGCTCGGATGTGACAGGGGAAGAGACCCAGTACTTC. This codes for CASSSDVTGEETQYF.

In this sample, this clonotype turned up many times. The chain employs TRBV28 and TRBJ1-5, with 9 bases aligning to TRBD1. CDR3 size: 14 residues. V shed 2 bases, J shed 5 bases, and the junction held 1 base outside the gene matches. CDR1 MDHEN and CDR2 SYDVKM come from the germline V gene. The DNA of the CDR3 is TGTGCCAGCAGTTTAGGGACAGGGCATCAGCCCCAGCATTTT. Translation gives CASSLGTGHQPQHF.

The chain links TRBV19 to TRBJ1-1, with D uncertain. CDR1 is LNHDA, CDR2 SQIVND, per germline (reference sequence). CDR3 length: 13 amino acids. Trimming took 2 bases from V and 3 from J, leaving 7 bases between them. The CDR3 is CASSISFDTEAFF. For the CDR3, the DNA is TGTGCCAGTAGTATAAGTTTTGACACTGAAGCTTTCTTT.